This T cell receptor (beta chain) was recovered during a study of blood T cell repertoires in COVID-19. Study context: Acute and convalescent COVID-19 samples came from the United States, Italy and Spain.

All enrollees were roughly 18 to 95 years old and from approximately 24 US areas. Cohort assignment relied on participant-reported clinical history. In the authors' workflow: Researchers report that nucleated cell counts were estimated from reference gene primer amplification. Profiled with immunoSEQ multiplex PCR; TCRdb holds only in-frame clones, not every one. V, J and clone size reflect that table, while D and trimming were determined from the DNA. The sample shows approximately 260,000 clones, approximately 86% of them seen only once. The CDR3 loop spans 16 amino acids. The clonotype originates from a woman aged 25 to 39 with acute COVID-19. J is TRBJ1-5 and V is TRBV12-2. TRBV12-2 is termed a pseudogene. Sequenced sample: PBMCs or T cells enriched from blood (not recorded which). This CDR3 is CASRLPGLWSRGPQHF. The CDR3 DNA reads TGTGCAAGTCGCTTACCGGGACTATGGAGCCGAGGGCCCCAGCATTTT.